This entry lists 12 T cell receptor beta chains sequenced from one sample in a study of blood T cells in healthy people across ages. A sample-barcoded 5' primer and a J-beta primer mix were used in a second PCR of about 6 to 11 cycles. TCRdb ran MiXCR on the 5' RACE reads and lists one entry per CDR3 protein. This table holds approximately 820,000 distinct CDR3 sequences, about 42% found once. Sequencing input: blood. These receptors came from a man between 60 and 75 years old in good health.

This chain links TRBV29-1 with TRBJ2-1; TRBD1 might be the D (5 bases). CDR3 length: 13 residues. The V end was cut by 7 bases, the J end by 3 bases, with 13 bases between. CDR1 is SQVTM, CDR2 ANQGSEA, per germline. Here the CDR3 reads CSGRQGGYNEQFF. The CDR3, as DNA: TGCAGCGGAAGGCAGGGTGGCTACAATGAGCAGTTCTTC.

This chain uses TRBV9 with TRBJ1-1, with no clear D. V was cut by 0 bases and J by 7 bases, with 4 bases left in between. This CDR3 has 11 amino acids. Germline lookup yields CDR1 SGDLS and CDR2 YYNGEE. CDR3 protein: CASSVEGEAFF. The CDR3 DNA sequence: TGTGCCAGCAGCGTAGAGGGTGAAGCTTTCTTT.

The CDR3 bases are TGCAGCGTTGAAGATTTGCGGGGGGGGTACAATGAGCAGTACTTC. It is translated as CSVEDLRGGYNEQYF. V usage is TRBV29-1 and J usage is TRBJ2-1; 9 bases are a match to TRBD2. The J call is doubtful: the DNA matches TRBJ2-7 better. Germline V gene lookup returns CDR1 SQVTM and CDR2 ANQGSEA. CDR3 length: 15 amino acids.

The chain has TRBV20-1 and TRBJ1-2, with TRBD1 matching over 12 bases. CDR1 DFQATT and CDR2 SNEGSKA come from the germline V gene (reference sequence). The CDR3 extends over 15 amino acids. V shed 3 bases and J 8 bases; nucleotides not matched to a gene: 10. CDR3 DNA sequence: TGCAGTGCTAGTAGTTCGGGACAGGGGGCCGAAGGCTACACCTTC. Protein: CSASSSGQGAEGYTF.

This sequence joins TRBV7-9 and TRBJ1-6; the match to TRBD1 covers 8 bases. The V and J ends lost 3 bases and 7 bases, in that order; junction bases with no gene match: 2. This CDR3 region has 14 residues. Germline CDR1 reads SEHNR; CDR2 reads FQNEAQ (reference sequence). This CDR3 reads CASSLGQENSPLHF. Written as DNA, the CDR3 is TGTGCCAGCAGCTTGGGACAGGAAAATTCACCCCTCCACTTT.

This CDR3 reads CASSPSYSYEQYF. In DNA, the CDR3 is TGTGCCAGCAGCCCCTCCTACTCCTACGAGCAGTACTTC. The rearrangement uses TRBV2 and TRBJ2-7; D remains ambiguous. Germline V lookup: CDR1 SNHLY, CDR2 FYNNEI. The CDR3 spans 13 residues. V shed 6 bases and J shed 0 bases, with 9 bases lying between them.

The chain links TRBV7-2 to TRBJ2-5, with 8 bases fitting TRBD2. Germline CDR1 reads SGHTA; CDR2 reads FQGNSA. The V and J ends lost 4 bases and 11 bases, in that order; junction bases with no gene match: 9. The CDR3 totals 13 residues. Here the CDR3 reads CASSSRGDLEQYF. CDR3 in DNA: TGTGCCAGCAGCTCGCGGGGGGATTTGGAGCAGTACTTC.

The CDR3 nucleotides read TGTGCCAGCAGTCTAAAAGGCGGATACACTGAAGCTTTCTTT. Protein product: CASSLKGGYTEAFF. The chain combines TRBV12-3 or TRBV12-4 with TRBJ1-1, with D uncertain. This CDR3 spans 14 amino acids. Trimming took off 5 bases at V and 3 bases at J, with 13 bases between the two ends.

The chain joins TRBV6-2 or TRBV6-3 to TRBJ2-6; 7 nucleotides agree with TRBD1. The germline CDR1 and CDR2 sequences are MNHEY and SVGEGT. V shed 2 bases, J shed 13 bases, and the junction held 5 bases outside the gene matches. The CDR3 extends over 13 amino acids. The CDR3 DNA sequence: TGTGCCAGCAGTTACATACAGGGGTTGGTCCTGACTTTC. It yields the protein CASSYIQGLVLTF.

The chain joins TRBV2 to TRBJ2-5; no clear D gene. Germline CDR1 and CDR2: SNHLY and FYNNEI. V dropped 6 bases and J dropped 11 bases, with 13 bases sitting between them. CDR3 length: 11 amino acids. The CDR3 DNA reads TGTGCCAGCAGGAGGATTTCGGAGCAGTACTTC. Its translation: CASRRISEQYF.

The chain uses TRBV20-1 and TRBJ1-1; D is unresolved. V gave up 0 bases and J gave up 8 bases, with 4 bases separating them. The germline gives CDR1 DFQATT, CDR2 SNEGSKA (reference sequence). There are 10 residues in the CDR3. Here the CDR3 reads CSARDREAFF. CDR3 DNA: TGCAGTGCTAGAGATCGCGAAGCTTTCTTT.

The J gene is TRBJ1-5, the V gene TRBV6-2 or TRBV6-3; D unresolved. V was trimmed by 4 bases and J by 2 bases, leaving 12 bases between them. CDR3 length: 15 residues. CDR1 and CDR2 (germline): MNHEY, SVGEGT. CDR3 amino acids: CASSWPSGGNQPQHF. CDR3 nucleotides: TGTGCCAGCAGTTGGCCCTCAGGAGGCAATCAGCCCCAGCATTTT.